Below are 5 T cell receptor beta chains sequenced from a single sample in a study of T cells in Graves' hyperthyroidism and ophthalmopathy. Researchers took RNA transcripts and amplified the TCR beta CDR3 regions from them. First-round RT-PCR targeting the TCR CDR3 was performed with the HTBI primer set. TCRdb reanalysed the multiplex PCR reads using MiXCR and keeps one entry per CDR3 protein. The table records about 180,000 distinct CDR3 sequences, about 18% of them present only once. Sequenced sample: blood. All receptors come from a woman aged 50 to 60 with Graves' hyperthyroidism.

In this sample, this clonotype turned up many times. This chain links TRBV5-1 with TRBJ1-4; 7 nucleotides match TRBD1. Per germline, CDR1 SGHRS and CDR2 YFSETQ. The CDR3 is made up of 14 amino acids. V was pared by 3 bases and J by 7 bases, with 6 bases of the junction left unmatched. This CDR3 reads CASSSDRTGEKLFF. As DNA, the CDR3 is TGCGCCAGCAGCTCCGACCGGACAGGTGAAAAACTGTTTTTT. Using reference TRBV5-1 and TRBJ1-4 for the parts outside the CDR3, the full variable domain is KAGVTQTPRYLIKTRGQQVTLSCSPISGHRSVSWYQQTPGQGLQFLFEYFSETQRNKGNFPGRFSGRQFSNSRSEMNVSTLELGDSALYLCASSSDRTGEKLFFGSGTQLSVL.

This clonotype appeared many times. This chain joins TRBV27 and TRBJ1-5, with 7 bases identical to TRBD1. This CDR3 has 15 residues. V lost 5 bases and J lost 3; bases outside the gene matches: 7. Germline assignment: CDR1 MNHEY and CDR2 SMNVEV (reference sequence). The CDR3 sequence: CASSPGQAVNQPQHF. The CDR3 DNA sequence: TGTGCCAGCAGTCCCGGACAGGCGGTCAATCAGCCCCAGCATTTT.

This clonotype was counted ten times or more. CDR3 amino acids: CASSQGQANTEAFF. In DNA, the CDR3 is TGTGCCAGCAGCCAAGGACAGGCTAACACTGAAGCTTTCTTT. The rearrangement uses TRBV5-5 and TRBJ1-1; 7 bases line up with TRBD1. Per germline, CDR1 SGHKS and CDR2 YYEKEE (reference sequence). The CDR3 length is 14 residues. V was clipped by 4 bases and J by 2 bases; unmatched bases: 5.

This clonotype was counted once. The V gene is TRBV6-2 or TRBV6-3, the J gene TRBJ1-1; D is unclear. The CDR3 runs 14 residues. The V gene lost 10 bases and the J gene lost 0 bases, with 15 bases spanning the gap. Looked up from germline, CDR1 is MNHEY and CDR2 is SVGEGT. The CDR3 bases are TGTGCCACCGTGCTTGACGGAGTGAACACTGAAGCTTTCTTT. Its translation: CATVLDGVNTEAFF.

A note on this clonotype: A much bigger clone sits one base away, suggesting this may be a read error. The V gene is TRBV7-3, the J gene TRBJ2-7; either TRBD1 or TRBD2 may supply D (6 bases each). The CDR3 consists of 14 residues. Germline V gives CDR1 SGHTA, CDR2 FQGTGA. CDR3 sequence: CASRLVGGDDEQYF. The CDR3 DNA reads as TGTGCCAGCCGCTTAGTGGGGGGCGACGACGAGCAGTACTTC. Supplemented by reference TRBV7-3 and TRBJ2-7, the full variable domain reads GAGVSQTPSNKVTEKGKYVELRCDPISGHTALYWYRQSLGQGPEFLIYFQGTGAADDSGLPNDRFFAVRPEGSVSTLKIQRTERGDSAVYLCASRLVGGDDEQYFGPGTRLTVT.